The clone carrying this TCR beta chain was seen repeatedly, ten times or more. The antigen is undetermined. Stable hyperthyroidism: no ophthalmopathy progression over 18 months of follow-up. Clinical symptoms, serum thyroxine, TRAb, thyroid ultrasound and orbital computed tomography established diagnosis. This sample was included in a study of T cells in Graves' hyperthyroidism and ophthalmopathy. The TCR beta CDR3 regions underwent amplification using RNA transcripts as the source. The TCR CDR3 first-round RT-PCR relied on the HTBI primer set. TCRdb reprocessed the multiplex PCR reads with MiXCR, giving one entry per CDR3 protein. This table has just over 550,000 distinct CDR3 sequences, 46% appearing once. Study results and limitations: Blood also contained most expanded thyroid clonotypes above 0.001. Median prediction lead before ophthalmopathy onset was around 7 months with the model.

Sequenced sample: peripheral blood or thyroid tissue (not recorded which). The TCR originated in a woman aged 18-29 years with Graves' hyperthyroidism.

CDR3 sequence (DNA): TGCAGCGTTCCTGACAGGGAGAAACTGTTTTTT. This encodes CSVPDREKLFF. This chain joins TRBV29-1 and TRBJ1-4; TRBD1 matches 7 bases. This CDR3 region has 11 residues. V shed 5 bases, J shed 11 bases, and the junction held 5 bases outside the gene matches. CDR1 SQVTM and CDR2 ANQGSEA come from the germline V gene.